This record concerns one T cell receptor beta chain sequence. Antigen unknown. This sample is drawn from a study of graft-versus-host responses after intestinal transplantation. At the level of the study: In this cohort, recipients had multivisceral, liver-intestinal, or isolated intestinal transplants. Recipients across the board were started on anti-thymocyte globulin induction, then kept on tacrolimus and steroids for two to four years.

Profiling relied on immunoSEQ multiplex PCR, and the TCRdb table lists in-frame clones only, not all of them. This sample has fewer than 150,000 clones, with around nine tenths found just once. Study results and limitations: GvH clonotypes were identified within recipient marrow, with a subset emerging first in ileum or blood. Allografts of patients with graft-donor T cell macrochimerism showed high graft-versus-host to host-versus-graft clone ratios.

V was cut by 7 bases and J by 3 bases, with 13 bases left in between. The CDR3 runs to 13 residues. Germline V CDR1 and CDR2: MNHNS, SASEGT. This TCR came from a human donor who received an intestinal transplant. The material sequenced was unstimulated CD4+ T cells sorted from spleen or lymph node cells, taken before intestinal transplant. The rearrangement links TRBV6-1 to TRBJ2-7; D remains unclear. In nucleotides, the CDR3 is TGTGCCAGCAACGGCAGGCTCTACTACGAGCAGTACTTC. It yields the protein CASNGRLYYEQYF.